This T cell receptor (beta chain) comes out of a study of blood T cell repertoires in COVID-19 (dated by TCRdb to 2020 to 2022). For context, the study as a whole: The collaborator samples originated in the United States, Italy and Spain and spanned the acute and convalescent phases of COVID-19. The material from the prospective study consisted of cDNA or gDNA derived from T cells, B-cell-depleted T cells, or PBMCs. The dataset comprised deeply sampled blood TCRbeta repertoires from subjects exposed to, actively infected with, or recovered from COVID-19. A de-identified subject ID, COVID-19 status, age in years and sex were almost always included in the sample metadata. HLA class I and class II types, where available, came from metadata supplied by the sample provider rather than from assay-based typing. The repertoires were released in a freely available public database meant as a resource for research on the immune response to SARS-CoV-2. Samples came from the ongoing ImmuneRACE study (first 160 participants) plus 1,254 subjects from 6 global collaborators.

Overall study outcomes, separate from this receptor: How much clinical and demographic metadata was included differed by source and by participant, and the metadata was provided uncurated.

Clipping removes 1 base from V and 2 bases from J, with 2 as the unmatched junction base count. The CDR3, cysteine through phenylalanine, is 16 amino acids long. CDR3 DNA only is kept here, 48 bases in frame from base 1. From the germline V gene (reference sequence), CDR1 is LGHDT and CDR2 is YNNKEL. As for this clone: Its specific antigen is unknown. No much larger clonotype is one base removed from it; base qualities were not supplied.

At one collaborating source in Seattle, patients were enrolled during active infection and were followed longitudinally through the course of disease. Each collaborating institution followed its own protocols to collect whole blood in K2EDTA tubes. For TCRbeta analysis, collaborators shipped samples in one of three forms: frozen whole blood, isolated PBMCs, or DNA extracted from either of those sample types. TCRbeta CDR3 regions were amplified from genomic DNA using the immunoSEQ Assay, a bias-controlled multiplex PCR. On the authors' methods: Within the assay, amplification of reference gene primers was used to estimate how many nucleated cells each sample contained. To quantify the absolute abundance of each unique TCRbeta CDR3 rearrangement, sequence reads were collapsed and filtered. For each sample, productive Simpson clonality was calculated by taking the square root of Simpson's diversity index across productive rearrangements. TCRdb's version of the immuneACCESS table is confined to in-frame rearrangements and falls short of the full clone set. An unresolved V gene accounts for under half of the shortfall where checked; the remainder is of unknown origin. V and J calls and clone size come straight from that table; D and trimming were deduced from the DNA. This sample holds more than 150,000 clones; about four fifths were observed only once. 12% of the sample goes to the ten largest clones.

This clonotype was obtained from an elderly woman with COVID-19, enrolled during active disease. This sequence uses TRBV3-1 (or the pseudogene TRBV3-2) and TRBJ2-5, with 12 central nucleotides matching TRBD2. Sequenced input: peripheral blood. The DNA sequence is TGTGCCAGCAGCCAAGGCCTAGCGGGAGGGCAAGAGACCCAGTACTTC. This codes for CASSQGLAGGQETQYF.